This T cell receptor beta chain is drawn from a study of T cell responses to AZD1222 COVID-19 vaccine. V lost 7 bases and J 2 bases, leaving 11 bases between the germline ends. The CDR3 contains 13 residues. Germline V lookup: CDR1 SNHLY, CDR2 FYNNEI. This clone was counted between two and nine times. Data came from immunoSEQ multiplex PCR; TCRdb stores just in-frame clones and leaves some out. The data show fewer than 200,000 clones, roughly 94% seen once. The source of this sequence is an adult who received the AZD1222 COVID-19 vaccine. The genes are TRBV2 and TRBJ1-2; D not certain. The sample here was peripheral blood, taken 28 days after the second AZD1222 dose. The DNA of the CDR3 is TGTGCCAGCACCCACAGTCCAAACTATGGCTACACCTTC. Translating it yields CASTHSPNYGYTF.